Listed below are T cell receptor beta chains from one sample, sequenced in a study of CD8 T cells in ankylosing spondylitis. In TCRdb, the 5' RACE reads were re-called with MiXCR into one record per CDR3 protein. The sample includes fewer than 180,000 distinct CDR3 sequences, 40% to 50% of them seen just once. The sequenced sample consisted of synovial fluid, either unsorted or a sorted T cell fraction (not recorded which). The receptors come from a male donor with ankylosing spondylitis. CDR3s include the opening cysteine and the closing phenylalanine or tryptophan. The D gene is left open where the match is weak. Size tells how often a clone was seen (once, few, many) or the class of an expanded clone, and some rows leave it out.

>.|TRBJ2-4|TRBV12-3/TRBV12-4|.
CASSLRVAGAPKNIQYF
TGTGCCAGCAGTTTAAGGGTGGCGGGGGCCCCCAAAAACATTCAGTACTTC
>once|TRBJ1-2|TRBV10-3|.
CAISDPPRIRVWYGYTF
TGTGCCATCAGTGACCCGCCTCGAATCAGGGTTTGGTATGGCTACACCTTC
>.|TRBJ1-3|TRBV9|.
CASSVGVGAGNTIYF
TGTGCCAGCAGCGTAGGAGTAGGAGCTGGAAACACCATATATTTT
>many|TRBJ2-7|TRBV4-2|TRBD2
CASSPLAVSSYEQYF
TGTGCCAGCAGCCCACTAGCGGTGAGCTCCTACGAGCAGTACTTC
>.|TRBJ2-3|TRBV12-3/TRBV12-4|.
CASSWKRAWGTDTQYF
TGTGCCAGCAGTTGGAAGCGGGCTTGGGGCACAGATACGCAGTATTTT
>.|TRBJ2-6|TRBV10-3|TRBD2
CAISLFSGLAGFSGANVLTF
TGTGCCATCAGTCTTTTCTCAGGACTAGCGGGATTCTCTGGGGCCAACGTCCTGACTTTC
>few|TRBJ2-1|TRBV4-3|TRBD2
CASSRLGVGSGRMGDEQFF
TGCGCCAGCAGCCGTTTGGGGGTGGGTAGCGGGAGAATGGGCGATGAGCAGTTCTTC
>.|TRBJ2-7|TRBV28|.
CASSLGYFLTGTPTYEQYF
TGTGCCAGCAGTTTGGGGTACTTTTTGACCGGGACTCCTACCTACGAGCAGTACTTC
>.|TRBJ2-2|TRBV11-3|.
CASERRTANTGELFF
TGTGCCAGCGAAAGGAGGACAGCGAACACCGGGGAGCTGTTTTTT
>few|TRBJ2-1|TRBV12-3/TRBV12-4|TRBD1
CASSRQGETYNEQFF
TGTGCCAGCAGCCGACAGGGAGAAACCTACAATGAGCAGTTCTTC
>.|TRBJ2-1|TRBV2|.
CASSEGTRSNEQFF
TGTGCCAGCAGTGAAGGGACACGGTCCAATGAGCAGTTCTTC
>.|TRBJ2-2|TRBV12-5|.
CASGLVSGYTGELFF
TGTGCTAGTGGTTTGGTGTCAGGGTACACCGGGGAGCTGTTTTTT
>once|TRBJ2-3|TRBV7-8|TRBD1
CASSLSGQTDTQYF
TGTGCCAGCAGCTTATCGGGACAGACAGATACGCAGTATTTT
>.|TRBJ1-1|TRBV20-1|.
CRAKGVKDTEAFF
TGCAGAGCTAAGGGGGTAAAGGACACTGAAGCTTTCTTT
>.|TRBJ2-3|TRBV9|.
CASSTDGSTDTQYF
TGTGCCAGCAGCACGGACGGAAGCACAGATACGCAGTATTTT
>.|TRBJ2-3|TRBV12-3/TRBV12-4|.
CASSLGTALLTTDTQYF
TGTGCCAGCAGTTTAGGTACAGCCCTCTTAACGACCGATACGCAGTATTTT
>few|TRBJ1-2|TRBV7-8|TRBD1
CASSPRTGGHGYTF
TGTGCCAGCAGCCCGCGGACAGGGGGCCATGGCTACACCTTC
>.|TRBJ1-2|TRBV5-1|TRBD1
CASGPGQGIYYGYTF
TGCGCCAGCGGCCCCGGACAGGGGATCTACTATGGCTACACCTTC
>.|TRBJ1-3|TRBV12-3/TRBV12-4|.
CATLPGAGNTIYF
TGTGCCACCCTCCCAGGGGCTGGAAACACCATATATTTT
>.|TRBJ2-7|TRBV12-3/TRBV12-4|.
CARSLRGQDRLAGAVEQYF
TGTGCCCGCAGTTTAAGGGGACAGGATCGGTTAGCGGGAGCGGTCGAGCAGTACTTC
>.|TRBJ1-5|TRBV20-1|.
CSARDRGNQPQHF
TGCAGTGCTAGGGACCGAGGCAATCAGCCCCAGCATTTT
>few|TRBJ2-1|TRBV6-1|TRBD1
CASGVLIRDRGSGRFF
TGTGCCAGCGGCGTACTCATCAGGGACAGGGGGTCGGGACGGTTCTTC
>.|TRBJ2-3|TRBV12-3/TRBV12-4|.
CASSLGPGPGTDTQYF
TGTGCCAGCAGTTTAGGGCCGGGCCCTGGCACAGATACGCAGTATTTT
>.|TRBJ2-3|TRBV13|.
CASSLVGQGSTDTQYF
TGTGCCAGCAGCTTAGTAGGCCAGGGGAGCACAGATACGCAGTATTTT
>.|TRBJ2-7|TRBV13|.
CASSLGDSNSYEQYF
TGTGCCAGCAGCTTAGGCGACAGTAACTCCTACGAGCAGTACTTC
>many|TRBJ2-6|TRBV2|.
CASSEAGGSGANVLTF
TGTGCCAGCAGTGAAGCGGGGGGCTCTGGGGCCAACGTCCTGACTTTC
>few|TRBJ1-1|TRBV5-1|TRBD1
CASSDRDRGLLGTEAFF
TGCGCCAGCAGCGACCGGGACAGGGGGCTTTTGGGCACTGAAGCTTTCTTT
>.|TRBJ2-1|TRBV7-9|.
CASSLAGHSSYNEQFF
TGTGCCAGCAGCTTAGCAGGGCATAGCTCCTACAATGAGCAGTTCTTC
>few|TRBJ2-7|TRBV28|.
CASSSPPVLYEQYF
TGTGCCAGCAGTTCCCCGCCGGTACTCTACGAGCAGTACTTC
>.|TRBJ1-1|TRBV2|.
CASSAEQAFF
TGTGCCAGCAGTGCCGAACAAGCTTTCTTT
>.|TRBJ2-7|TRBV6-2/TRBV6-3|.
CASSWTGFSYEQYF
TGTGCCAGCAGTTGGACTGGATTCTCCTACGAGCAGTACTTC